This TCR beta chain emerged from a study of OX40 agonist ivuxolimab in advanced cancers. Overall study findings and caveats: At 0.1 to 3.0 mg/kg and by week 6, clonal expansion occurred in CD4+ and CD8+ blood T cells.

CDR1 is LGHNA and CDR2 is YSLEER in the germline V gene. The CDR3 loop spans 17 amino acids. Deletions cut 3 bases from V and 8 bases from J, with 23 bases between. With regard to this clone: Its antigen remains unknown.

The protocol was immunoSEQ multiplex PCR, while the TCRdb copy is restricted to in-frame clones and leaves out a portion. Among about 69,000 clones, just over 90% were seen once, and the ten largest hold 5% to 6.5%. The receptor was isolated from an adult with an advanced solid tumor such as melanoma, head and neck, liver or kidney cancer. Sequencing used CD4+ or CD8+ T cells sorted from blood, obtained in a trial of the OX40 agonist ivuxolimab. The V gene is TRBV4-3, the J gene TRBJ2-1; D may match TRBD1 or TRBD2 (7 bases each). CDR3 residues: CASSQRSREGAPHEQFF. CDR3 DNA: TGCGCCAGCAGCCAGAGGAGTAGGGAGGGGGCGCCCCATGAGCAGTTCTTC.